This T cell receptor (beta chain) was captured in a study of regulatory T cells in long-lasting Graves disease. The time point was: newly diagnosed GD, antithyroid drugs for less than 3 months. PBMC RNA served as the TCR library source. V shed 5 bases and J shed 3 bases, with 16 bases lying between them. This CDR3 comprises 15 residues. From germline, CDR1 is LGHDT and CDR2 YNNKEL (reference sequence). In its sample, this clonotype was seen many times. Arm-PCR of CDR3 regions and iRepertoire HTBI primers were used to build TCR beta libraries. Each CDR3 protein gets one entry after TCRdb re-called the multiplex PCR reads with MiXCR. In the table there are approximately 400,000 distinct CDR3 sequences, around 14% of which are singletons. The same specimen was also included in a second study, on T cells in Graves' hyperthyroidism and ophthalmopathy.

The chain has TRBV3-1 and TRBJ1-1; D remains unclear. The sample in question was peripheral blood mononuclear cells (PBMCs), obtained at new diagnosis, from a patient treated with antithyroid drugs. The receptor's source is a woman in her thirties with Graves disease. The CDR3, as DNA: TGTGCCAGCAGCTTGGGCAACGGGATGGACACTGAAGCTTTCTTT. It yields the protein CASSLGNGMDTEAFF.